Below, 29 T cell receptor beta chains from the same sample are listed, as sequenced in a study of T cell responses to AZD1222 COVID-19 vaccine. Data came from immunoSEQ multiplex PCR; TCRdb stores just in-frame clones and leaves some out. This table holds some 97,000 clones, roughly nine tenths found once. Here the sequenced sample was peripheral blood, taken on day 0 of AZD1222 vaccination. These receptors were collected from an adult in good health.

This chain joins TRBV7-9 and TRBJ2-2, with TRBD1 identical over 10 bases. Germline V gene data show CDR1 as SEHNR and CDR2 as FQNEAQ (reference sequence). J lost 4 bases, V lost 4 bases, and 12 bases had no gene match. The CDR3 is 18 residues long. CDR3 in DNA: TGTGCCAGCAGCTCGGCCTGGTCGGACAGGGGGAGCACCGGGGAGCTGTTTTTT. As protein: CASSSAWSDRGSTGELFF.

This sequence joins TRBV11-3 and TRBJ1-6, with 8 bases matching TRBD1. This CDR3 region has 15 residues. CDR1 and CDR2 (germline): SGHNT, YENEEA. The V segment lost 2 bases and the J segment 7 bases; nucleotides outside the gene matches: 4. The CDR3 loop is CASSLSRGQNSPLHF. The CDR3 nucleotides are TGTGCCAGCAGCTTAAGCAGGGGGCAAAATTCACCCCTCCACTTT.

The CDR3 sequence is CASSLGLRRIMNEQFF. The CDR3 DNA reads TGTGCCAGCAGCTTAGGACTCCGGCGCATTATGAATGAGCAGTTCTTC. The rearrangement joins TRBV11-2 to TRBJ2-1; D not certain. The V end was cut by 1 base, the J end by 7 bases, with 17 bases between. Per the germline V gene, CDR1 is SGHAT and CDR2 is FQNNGV. The CDR3 has 16 residues.

This clone was observed once. The J gene is TRBJ1-1, the V gene TRBV29-1; 8 bases are a match to TRBD1. After removal of 7 bases from V and 7 bases from J, the junction contained 8 bases not matched to a gene. Germline V gene data show CDR1 as SQVTM and CDR2 as ANQGSEA. The CDR3 totals 12 residues. The CDR3 nucleotides are TGCAGCGCCATTACAGGGGGTTTTGAAGCTTTCTTT. This gives the protein CSAITGGFEAFF.

The chain uses TRBV19 and TRBJ2-3, with 7 bases that match TRBD2. The CDR3 is made up of 14 amino acids. From germline, CDR1 is LNHDA and CDR2 SQIVND (reference sequence). Losses at the gene ends were 7 bases for V and 1 base for J; bases not matched to a gene: 5. CDR3 protein: CASTQRGGTDTQYF. In DNA form, the CDR3 reads TGTGCCAGTACCCAGCGGGGCGGCACAGATACGCAGTATTTT.

The genes are TRBV2 and TRBJ2-5, with a tentative D call TRBD2 (7 bases). The germline V gene encodes CDR1 SNHLY and CDR2 FYNNEI. This CDR3 has 16 residues. Between the trimmed V and J ends, which lost 3 bases and 5 bases, there was a span of 19 bases. CDR3 protein: CASSELGGGAGETQYF. CDR3 in DNA: TGTGCCAGCAGTGAGTTGGGAGGGGGGGCCGGCGAGACCCAGTACTTC.

This clone has more than one count but fewer than ten. The chain is built from TRBV19 and TRBJ1-5; D is perhaps TRBD1 (6 bases). The CDR3 loop spans 17 amino acids. Germline lookup yields CDR1 LNHDA and CDR2 SQIVND (reference sequence). Deletions cut 3 bases from V and 0 bases from J, with 15 bases between. The CDR3 protein is CASSISPGRGSNQPQHF. In nucleotides, the CDR3 is TGTGCCAGTAGTATTAGTCCGGGCAGGGGTAGCAATCAGCCCCAGCATTTT.

The chain joins TRBV5-1 to TRBJ2-7; possible D gene TRBD2, 5 bases. The V gene lost 0 bases and the J gene lost 0 bases, with 7 bases spanning the gap. The CDR3 runs 14 residues. Per the germline V gene, CDR1 is SGHRS and CDR2 is YFSETQ. As DNA, the CDR3 is TGCGCCAGCAGCTTGGGAGCGGACTCCTACGAGCAGTACTTC. Translated, it gives CASSLGADSYEQYF.

The genes are TRBV27 and TRBJ2-5; 9 positions match TRBD1. The CDR3 loop spans 13 amino acids. V was clipped by 7 bases and J by 5 bases; unmatched bases: 5. Per germline, CDR1 MNHEY and CDR2 SMNVEV (reference sequence). CDR3 sequence: CASKYTGGETQYF. The DNA of the CDR3 is TGTGCCAGCAAGTATACAGGGGGCGAGACCCAGTACTTC.

V usage is TRBV11-2 and J usage is TRBJ2-7; D unresolved. This CDR3 is built from 15 residues. The germline gives CDR1 SGHAT, CDR2 FQNNGV. V lost 2 bases and J lost 2, with 13 bases in between. The CDR3 DNA reads as TGTGCCAGCAGCTTAATGACAAGCTTAACCTACGAGCAGTACTTC. Amino acid sequence: CASSLMTSLTYEQYF. The full variable domain, rest sourced from reference TRBV11-2 and TRBJ2-7, is EAGVAQSPRYKIIEKRQSVAFWCNPISGHATLYWYQQILGQGPKLLIQFQNNGVVDDSQLPKDRFSAERLKGVDSTLKIQPAKLEDSAVYLCASSLMTSLTYEQYFGPGTRLTVT.

The chain couples TRBV6-4 to TRBJ1-6; D may be TRBD1 (5 bases). Trimming stripped 1 base from V and 7 bases from J, with 5 bases between. Germline lookup yields CDR1 MRHNA and CDR2 SNTAGT. The CDR3 is 13 residues long. This CDR3 is CASSDWGNSPLHF. CDR3 in DNA: TGTGCCAGCAGTGACTGGGGCAATTCACCCCTCCACTTT.

This rearrangement joins TRBV6-5 to TRBJ1-3; D perhaps matches TRBD1 (5 bases). The V and J ends lost 6 bases and 2 bases respectively, with 11 bases between them. The CDR3 has 14 residues. From germline, CDR1 is MNHEY and CDR2 SVGAGI. The CDR3 sequence: CASRSTATGNTIYF. CDR3 in DNA: TGTGCCAGCAGGTCGACAGCTACTGGAAACACCATATATTTT.

The chain couples TRBV15 to TRBJ2-4; D is unclear. The CDR3 loop spans 13 amino acids. CDR1 is LNHNV and CDR2 is YYDKDF in the germline V gene (reference sequence). The V end was cut by 1 base, the J end by 3 bases, with 4 bases between. CDR3 sequence (DNA): TGTGCCACCAGCAGAGTGAACAAAAACATTCAGTACTTC. Its protein product is CATSRVNKNIQYF.

DNA of the CDR3: TGTGCCAGCAGGGGCGCCGGGACAGGGGAGTACGAGCAGTACTTC. Amino acid sequence: CASRGAGTGEYEQYF. The chain employs TRBV27 and TRBJ2-7; 10 bases agree with TRBD1. This CDR3 comprises 15 residues. Germline trimming cut 6 bases from V and 4 bases from J; bases unmatched to any gene: 9. Germline V CDR1 and CDR2: MNHEY, SMNVEV (reference sequence).

This chain connects TRBV5-6 to TRBJ1-2; D remains unclear. The ends were cut back, 6 bases at V and 1 base at J, with 13 bases in the middle. This CDR3 spans 14 amino acids. Germline-derived CDR1 and CDR2 are SGHDT and YYEEEE. The CDR3 DNA sequence: TGTGCCAGCAACCTCTCCCGGGATAACTATGGCTACACCTTC. This translates into CASNLSRDNYGYTF. Filled out from reference TRBV5-6 and TRBJ1-2, the complete variable domain reads DAGVTQSPTHLIKTRGQQVTLRCSPKSGHDTVSWYQQALGQGPQFIFQYYEEEERQRGNFPDRFSGHQFPNYSSELNVNALLLGDSALYLCASNLSRDNYGYTFGSGTRLTVV.

This chain joins TRBV5-1 and TRBJ1-1; 8 bases line up with TRBD1. After removal of 0 bases from V and 1 base from J, the junction contained 2 bases not matched to a gene. The CDR3 spans 15 residues. The germline V gene encodes CDR1 SGHRS and CDR2 YFSETQ. The CDR3 sequence: CASSLVGTGNTEAFF. CDR3 sequence (DNA): TGCGCCAGCAGCTTGGTAGGGACAGGGAACACTGAAGCTTTCTTT.

V and J are TRBV6-1 and TRBJ1-1; D call uncertain. Trimming cost V 0 bases and J 8 bases, with 10 bases left between them. There are 13 residues in the CDR3. The germline V gene encodes CDR1 MNHNS and CDR2 SASEGT. CDR3 residues: CASSEADDFEAFF. As DNA, the CDR3 is TGTGCCAGCAGTGAAGCCGATGACTTCGAAGCTTTCTTT.

There are a few counts of this clone. The rearrangement joins TRBV2 to TRBJ1-1; a weak D match, TRBD1 (5 bases). The V end was cut by 6 bases, the J end by 10 bases, with 12 bases between. The CDR3 has 11 amino acids. CDR1 SNHLY and CDR2 FYNNEI come from the germline V gene. The CDR3 loop reads CASSWGRGAFF. CDR3 nucleotide sequence: TGTGCCAGCAGCTGGGGACGAGGAGCTTTCTTT.

This chain's CDR3 is CASSLEGVSSYGYTF. CDR3 DNA: TGCGCCAGCAGCTTGGAAGGCGTCAGCAGCTATGGCTACACCTTC. The genes are TRBV5-1 and TRBJ1-2; D unclear. The CDR3 is 15 residues long. V lost 0 bases and J 4 bases, leaving 13 bases between the germline ends. Germline-derived CDR1 and CDR2 are SGHRS and YFSETQ.

In DNA, the CDR3 is TGTGCCAGCACCTCAGGTTGGGGGGGGCAGGAGACCCAGTACTTC. Translation gives CASTSGWGGQETQYF. This chain joins TRBV2 and TRBJ2-5, with D tentatively TRBD2 (7 bases). Germline V gene data show CDR1 as SNHLY and CDR2 as FYNNEI. Trimming stripped 7 bases from V and 5 bases from J, with 20 bases between. This CDR3 region has 15 residues.

J is TRBJ1-1 and V is TRBV7-9; D remains ambiguous. V was cut by 3 bases and J by 0 bases, with 2 bases left in between. The CDR3 is 12 residues long. Germline assignment: CDR1 SEHNR and CDR2 FQNEAQ (reference sequence). The CDR3 DNA follows: TGTGCCAGCAGCTTCATGAACACTGAAGCTTTCTTT. Its protein is CASSFMNTEAFF. Based on the CDR3 plus reference TRBV7-9 and TRBJ1-1, the full variable domain is DTGVSQNPRHKITKRGQNVTFRCDPISEHNRLYWYRQTLGQGPEFLTYFQNEAQLEKSRLLSDRFSAERPKGSFSTLEIQRTEQGDSAMYLCASSFMNTEAFFGQGTRLTVV.

The chain employs TRBV11-2 and TRBJ2-4; 12 nucleotides agree with TRBD2. The CDR3 runs 16 residues. The germline CDR1 and CDR2 sequences are SGHAT and FQNNGV. The J segment lost 5 bases and the V segment lost 3 bases, leaving 5 bases of the junction unmatched. The CDR3 DNA is TGTGCCAGCAGCTTGAGGACTAGCGGGGCGGAAAACATTCAGTACTTC. Translating gives CASSLRTSGAENIQYF.

The chain joins TRBV5-1 to TRBJ1-1, with D perhaps TRBD1 (6 bases). Germline CDR1 and CDR2: SGHRS and YFSETQ. The CDR3 runs 16 residues. Trimming stripped 2 bases from V and 0 bases from J, with 14 bases between. CDR3 in DNA: TGCGCCAGCAGCTTTACTCCCACAGGGATGAACACTGAAGCTTTCTTT. It codes for CASSFTPTGMNTEAFF.

V gene TRBV19 combines with J gene TRBJ1-6; D is perhaps TRBD1 (5 bases). Trimming cost V 11 bases and J 5 bases, with 19 bases left between them. Germline CDR1 reads LNHDA; CDR2 reads SQIVND (reference sequence). The CDR3 runs 15 residues. Written as DNA, the CDR3 is TGTGCCGCACGTTCCGGGGCAGCAAATAATTCACCCCTCCACTTT. This codes for CAARSGAANNSPLHF.

This clone appeared a single time. The rearrangement uses TRBV11-3 and TRBJ1-1, with 7 bases identical to TRBD1. CDR3 length equals 12 residues. The germline CDR1 and CDR2 sequences are SGHNT and YENEEA. V shed 5 bases and J 12 bases; nucleotides not matched to a gene: 9. CDR3 sequence (DNA): TGTGCCAGCAGCCCCGCGAGACAGGGCCCTTTCTTT. Amino acids: CASSPARQGPFF. Full variable domain (missing parts from reference TRBV11-3 and TRBJ1-1): EAGVVQSPRYKIIEKKQPVAFWCNPISGHNTLYWYLQNLGQGPELLIRYENEEAVDDSQLPKDRFSAERLKGVDSTLKIQPAELGDSAVYLCASSPARQGPFFGQGTRLTVV.

CDR3 protein: CASSRGTGSNQPQHF. The CDR3 coding sequence is TGTGCCAGCAGCCGAGGTACGGGGAGCAATCAGCCCCAGCATTTT. The chain links TRBV7-9 to TRBJ1-5; D ambiguous. The CDR3 totals 15 residues. V lost 5 bases, J lost 1 base, and 12 bases lay in between. Germline assignment: CDR1 SEHNR and CDR2 FQNEAQ (reference sequence).

This chain connects TRBV27 to TRBJ2-3; D uncertain. The V gene lost 4 bases and the J gene lost 4 bases, with 12 bases spanning the gap. CDR1 is MNHEY and CDR2 is SMNVEV in the germline V gene (reference sequence). This CDR3 has 14 residues. CDR3 in DNA: TGTGCCAGCAGTTGGGAAGGGATACCAGATACGCAGTATTTT. Its translation: CASSWEGIPDTQYF.

The rearrangement uses TRBV5-3 and TRBJ2-7; D might be TRBD2 (5 bases). TRBV5-3 is flagged as an ORF with uncertain function. This CDR3 comprises 13 residues. V shed 5 bases and J shed 6 bases, with 15 bases lying between them. The CDR3 DNA reads TGTGCCAGAAGTCCCGCGGGCCGTTCCGAGCAGTACTTC. Translation gives CARSPAGRSEQYF.

The chain uses TRBV12-3 or TRBV12-4 and TRBJ2-3; 7 bases are shared with TRBD2. V was clipped by 7 bases and J by 6 bases; unmatched bases: 4. CDR3 length: 12 amino acids. The CDR3 protein is CASTGGADTQYF. The CDR3 DNA reads as TGTGCCAGCACGGGGGGAGCGGATACGCAGTATTTT.